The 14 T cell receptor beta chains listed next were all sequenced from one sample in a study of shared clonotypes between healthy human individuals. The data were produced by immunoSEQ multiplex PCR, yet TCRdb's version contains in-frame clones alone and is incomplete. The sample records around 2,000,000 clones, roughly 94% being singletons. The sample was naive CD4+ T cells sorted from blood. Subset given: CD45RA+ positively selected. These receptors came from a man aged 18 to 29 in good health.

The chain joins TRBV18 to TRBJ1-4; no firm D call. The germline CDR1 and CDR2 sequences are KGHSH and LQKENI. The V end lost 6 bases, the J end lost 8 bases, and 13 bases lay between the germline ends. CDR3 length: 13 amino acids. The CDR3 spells CASSGLEEEKLFF. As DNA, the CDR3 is TGTGCCAGCTCGGGGTTGGAGGAGGAAAAACTGTTTTTT.

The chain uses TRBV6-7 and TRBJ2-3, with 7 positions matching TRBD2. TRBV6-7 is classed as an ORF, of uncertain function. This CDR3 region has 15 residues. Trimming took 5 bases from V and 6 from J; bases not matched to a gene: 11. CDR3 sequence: CASSIREGGTDTQYF. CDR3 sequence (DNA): TGTGCCAGCAGTATCAGGGAGGGTGGAACGGATACGCAGTATTTT.

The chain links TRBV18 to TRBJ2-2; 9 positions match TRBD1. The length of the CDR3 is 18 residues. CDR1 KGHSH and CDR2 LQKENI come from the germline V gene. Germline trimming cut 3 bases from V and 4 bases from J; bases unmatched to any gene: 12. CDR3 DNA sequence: TGTGCCAGCTCACCGCAGAGGACCGGGACAGGGACCACCGGGGAGCTGTTTTTT. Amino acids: CASSPQRTGTGTTGELFF.

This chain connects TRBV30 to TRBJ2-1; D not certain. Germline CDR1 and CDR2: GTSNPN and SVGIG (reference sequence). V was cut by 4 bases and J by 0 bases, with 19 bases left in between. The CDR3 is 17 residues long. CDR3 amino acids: CAWNPRRASSSYNEQFF. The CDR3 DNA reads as TGTGCCTGGAACCCAAGAAGGGCCTCAAGCTCCTACAATGAGCAGTTCTTC.

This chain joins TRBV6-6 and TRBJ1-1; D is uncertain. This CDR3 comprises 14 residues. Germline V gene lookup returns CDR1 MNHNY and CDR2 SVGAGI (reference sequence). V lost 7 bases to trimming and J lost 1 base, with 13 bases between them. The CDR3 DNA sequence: TGTGCCAGCACCCAGCGGGGTCCGAACACTGAAGCTTTCTTT. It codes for CASTQRGPNTEAFF.

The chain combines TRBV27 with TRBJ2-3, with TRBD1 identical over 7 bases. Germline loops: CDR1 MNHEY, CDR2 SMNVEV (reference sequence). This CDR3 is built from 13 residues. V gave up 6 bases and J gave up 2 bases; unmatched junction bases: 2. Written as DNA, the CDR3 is TGTGCCAGCAGGACAGGGAACACAGATACGCAGTATTTT. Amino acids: CASRTGNTDTQYF.

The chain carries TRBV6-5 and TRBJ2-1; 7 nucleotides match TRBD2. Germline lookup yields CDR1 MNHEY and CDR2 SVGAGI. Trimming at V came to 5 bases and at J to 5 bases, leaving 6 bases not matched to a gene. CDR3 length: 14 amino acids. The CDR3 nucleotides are TGTGCCAGCAGTCGCGGGGGATCTGACAATGAGCAGTTCTTC. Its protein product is CASSRGGSDNEQFF.

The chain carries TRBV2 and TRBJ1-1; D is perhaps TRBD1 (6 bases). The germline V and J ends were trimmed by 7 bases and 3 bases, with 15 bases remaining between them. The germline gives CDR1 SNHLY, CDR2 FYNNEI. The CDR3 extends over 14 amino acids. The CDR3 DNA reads TGTGCCAGCATTCCGATGGACAGCTACACTGAAGCTTTCTTT. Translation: CASIPMDSYTEAFF.

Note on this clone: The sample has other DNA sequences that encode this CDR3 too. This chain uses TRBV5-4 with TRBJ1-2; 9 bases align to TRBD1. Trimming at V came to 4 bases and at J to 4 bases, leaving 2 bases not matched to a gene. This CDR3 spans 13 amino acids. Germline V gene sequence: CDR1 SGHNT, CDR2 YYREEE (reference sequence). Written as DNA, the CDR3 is TGTGCCAGCAGCGCGGACAGGGGCTATGGCTACACCTTC. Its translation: CASSADRGYGYTF.

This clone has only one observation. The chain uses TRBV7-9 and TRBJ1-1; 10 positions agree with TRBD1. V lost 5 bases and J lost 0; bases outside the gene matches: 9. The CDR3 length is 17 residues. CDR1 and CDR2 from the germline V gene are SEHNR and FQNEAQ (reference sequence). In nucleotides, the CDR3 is TGTGCCAGCAGCGATCCCGACAGGGGGCCCTTGAACACTGAAGCTTTCTTT. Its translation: CASSDPDRGPLNTEAFF.

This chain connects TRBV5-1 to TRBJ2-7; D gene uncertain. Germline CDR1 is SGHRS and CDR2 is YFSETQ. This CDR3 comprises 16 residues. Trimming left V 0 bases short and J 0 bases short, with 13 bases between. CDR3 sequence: CASSLGGPLSSYEQYF. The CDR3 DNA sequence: TGCGCCAGCAGCTTGGGCGGCCCTCTGAGCTCCTACGAGCAGTACTTC.

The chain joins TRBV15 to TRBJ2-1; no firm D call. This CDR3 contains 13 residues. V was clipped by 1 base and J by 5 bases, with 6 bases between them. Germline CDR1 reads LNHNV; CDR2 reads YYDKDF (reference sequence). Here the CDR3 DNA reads TGTGCCACCAGCAGAGGCCCCGACAATGAGCAGTTCTTC. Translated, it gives CATSRGPDNEQFF.

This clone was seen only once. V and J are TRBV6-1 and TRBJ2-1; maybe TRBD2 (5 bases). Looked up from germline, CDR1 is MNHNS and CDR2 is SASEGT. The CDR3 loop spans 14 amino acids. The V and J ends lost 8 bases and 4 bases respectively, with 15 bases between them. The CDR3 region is CASSGLAEYNEQFF. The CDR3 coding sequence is TGTGCCAGCTCCGGCCTAGCAGAATACAATGAGCAGTTCTTC.

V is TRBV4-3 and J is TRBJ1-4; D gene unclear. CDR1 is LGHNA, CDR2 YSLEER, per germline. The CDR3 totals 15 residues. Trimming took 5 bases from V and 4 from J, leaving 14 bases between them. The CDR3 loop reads CASSDDREGNEKLFF. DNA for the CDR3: TGCGCCAGCAGCGACGACCGGGAAGGTAATGAAAAACTGTTTTTT.